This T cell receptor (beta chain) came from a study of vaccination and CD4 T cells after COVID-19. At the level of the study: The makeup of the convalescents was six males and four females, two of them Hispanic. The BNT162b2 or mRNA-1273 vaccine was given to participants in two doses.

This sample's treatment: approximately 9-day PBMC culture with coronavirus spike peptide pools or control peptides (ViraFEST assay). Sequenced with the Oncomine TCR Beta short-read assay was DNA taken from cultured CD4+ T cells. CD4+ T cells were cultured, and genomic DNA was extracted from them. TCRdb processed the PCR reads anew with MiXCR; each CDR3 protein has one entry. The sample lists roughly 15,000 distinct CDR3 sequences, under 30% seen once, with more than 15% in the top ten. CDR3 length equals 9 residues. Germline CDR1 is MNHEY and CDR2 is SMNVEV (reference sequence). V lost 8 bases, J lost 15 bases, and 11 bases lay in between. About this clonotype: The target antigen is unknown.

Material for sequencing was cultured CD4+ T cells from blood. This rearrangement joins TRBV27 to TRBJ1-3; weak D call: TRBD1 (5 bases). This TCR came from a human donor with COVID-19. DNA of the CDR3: TGTGCCAGCGGGACCCTAGGATATTTT. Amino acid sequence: CASGTLGYF.